These T cell receptor beta chains were read from a single sample in a study of cytomegalovirus exposure and HLA in healthy donors. Only in-frame clones appear in the TCRdb table, and some are missing; sequencing was by immunoSEQ multiplex PCR. The sample gives around 200,000 clones, roughly 73% of which show up once; about 2.9% is in the top ten. Sequenced material: PBMCs. The receptors stem from a female donor in good health and CMV-seronegative. Each CDR3 is given with its conserved first and last residue. Clone size is given for some rows only: seen once, a few or many times, or a class if the clone is expanded.

v_gene	abundance	j_gene	len	CDR3aa
TRBV5-1	.	TRBJ1-1	14	CASKWQGGHTEAFF
TRBV7-8	.	TRBJ1-1	17	CASSLYTGGSVNTEAFF
TRBV5-6	.	TRBJ2-2	13	CASSLGLPGELFF
TRBV7-2	few	TRBJ2-7	17	CASSLHPLLAGGLEQYF
TRBV15	.	TRBJ2-7	15	CATSGGDAGVYEQYF
TRBV28	.	TRBJ2-7	14	CASIAAGAAYEQYF
TRBV27	.	TRBJ1-1	16	CASTIRGGGVNTEAFF
TRBV28	.	TRBJ1-6	15	CASSSRGALNSPLHF
TRBV28	few	TRBJ1-2	17	CASSPGTGSFLVYGYTF
TRBV28	.	TRBJ2-7	14	CASTLGGVVYEQYF
TRBV2	.	TRBJ2-3	15	CASSVFGQFTDTQYF
TRBV28	.	TRBJ1-1	15	CASSASGQKNTEAFF
TRBV7-9	.	TRBJ2-7	16	CASSSTSGGDPYEQYF
TRBV7-8	.	TRBJ2-3	15	CASSLGTVSTDTQYF
TRBV7-3	.	TRBJ1-1	14	CASSLTGTNTEAFF
TRBV5-4	.	TRBJ2-1	15	CASSLGQALYNEQFF
TRBV7-2	.	TRBJ2-4	16	CASSLEAGGPKNIQYF
TRBV29-1	.	TRBJ1-3	12	CSVESRGDTIYF
TRBV5-4	.	TRBJ2-5	13	CASSLSSGVAQYF
TRBV5-4	.	TRBJ2-1	16	CASSSTTGTDPVEQFF
TRBV7-3	.	TRBJ2-2	15	CASSSRTSGTGELFF
TRBV19	.	TRBJ2-5	15	CASSIGGAAQETQYF
TRBV9	few	TRBJ2-6	19	CASSPQTGSNLGGANVLTF
TRBV18	.	TRBJ1-5	15	CASSRGQVCNQPQHF
TRBV4-2	.	TRBJ2-7	15	CASSQGDRTPYEQYF
TRBV5-1	.	TRBJ1-1	15	CASTPGGQMNTEAFF